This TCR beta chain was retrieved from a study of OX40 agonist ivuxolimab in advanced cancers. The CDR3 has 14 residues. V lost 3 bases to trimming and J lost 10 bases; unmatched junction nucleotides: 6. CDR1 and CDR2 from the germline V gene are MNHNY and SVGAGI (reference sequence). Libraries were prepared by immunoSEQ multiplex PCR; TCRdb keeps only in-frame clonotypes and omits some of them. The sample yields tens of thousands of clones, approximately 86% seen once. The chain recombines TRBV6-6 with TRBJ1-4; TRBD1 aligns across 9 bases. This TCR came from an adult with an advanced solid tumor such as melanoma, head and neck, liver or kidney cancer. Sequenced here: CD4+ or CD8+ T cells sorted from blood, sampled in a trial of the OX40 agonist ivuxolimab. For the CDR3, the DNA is TGTGCCAGCAGTTATCGGGGACAGGGTGGAAAACTGTTTTTT. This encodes CASSYRGQGGKLFF.